Described below is a single T cell receptor (beta chain) sequence and its context. As yet, its antigen is unknown. Libraries were prepared by immunoSEQ multiplex PCR; TCRdb keeps only in-frame clonotypes and omits some of them. This table has several thousand clones, approximately 85% appearing once. The source of the sample is a study of immune evolution from preneoplasia to lung adenocarcinoma. Whole-study results and caveats: Clonality was highest in normal lung, lower in later-stage lesions apparently. Top clone share appeared to fall from AAH through AIS, MIA, adenocarcinoma.

After pathologic assessment, macro-dissection selected premalignant or tumor cells for extraction. Germline CDR1 is SNHLY and CDR2 is FYNNEI. The trim removed 10 bases at V and 6 bases at J, leaving 13 bases unmatched. The CDR3 is made up of 15 amino acids. V and J are TRBV2 and TRBJ2-3; 10 nucleotides line up with TRBD1. The receptor's source is an older person with lung adenocarcinoma. Sequenced sample: FFPE minimally invasive lung adenocarcinoma tissue. CDR3 nucleotide sequence: TGTGCCACCCAACGAAGGACAGGGGGTGGGGATACGCAGTATTTT. Encoded protein: CATQRRTGGGDTQYF.